These T cell receptor beta chains were read from a single sample in a study of Ad26.COV2.S vaccination and SARS-CoV-2 variants. Repertoires were generated with immunoSEQ multiplex PCR, while TCRdb's copy carries only in-frame clones and drops some. The table lists approximately 400,000 clones, under 90% of them singletons. The sample was peripheral blood, taken in a trial of Ad26.COV2.S vaccine versus placebo. Receptors originate from a person aged 18-60 years who received the Ad26.COV2.S COVID-19 vaccine or a placebo. The CDR3 runs from the conserved cysteine through the conserved F or W. D genes are given only for firm matches. Size is stated for part of the rows, as once, few or many counts, or as a class when the clone is expanded.

j_call clone_size d_call v_call cdr3_length cdr3_nt cdr3_aa
TRBJ1-5 . . TRBV19 13 TGTGCCAGTAGTCGGGACGGTGATCAGCCCCAGCATTTT CASSRDGDQPQHF
TRBJ1-2 . TRBD1 TRBV7-9 13 TGTGCCAGCAGCCCAACAGGGGCGGGAGGCTACACCTTC CASSPTGAGGYTF
TRBJ1-1 . . TRBV12-3/TRBV12-4 13 TGTGCCAGCAGTTTAGCGTATAAGGGAAGAGCTTTCTTT CASSLAYKGRAFF
TRBJ2-2 . . TRBV9 13 TGTGCCAGCAGCGCCCTCGGAACCGGGGAGCTGTTTTTT CASSALGTGELFF
TRBJ2-1 . TRBD2 TRBV12-5 17 TGTGCTAGTGGTTTTGACTTAGCGGGAGGGTCCTACAATGAGCAGTTCTTC CASGFDLAGGSYNEQFF
TRBJ1-1 . TRBD1 TRBV6-5 13 TGTGCCAGCACCGAGACAGGGGGCTTCGAAGCTTTCTTT CASTETGGFEAFF
TRBJ1-4 . TRBD1 TRBV5-5 14 TGTGCCAGCAGCTTGGACAGGGGGAATGAAAAACTGTTTTTT CASSLDRGNEKLFF
TRBJ2-1 . TRBD2 TRBV19 14 TGTGCCAGTAGTCCTCGCGGGAGTGGTTTGGGGCAGTTCTTC CASSPRGSGLGQFF
TRBJ2-4 . TRBD1 TRBV3-1/TRBV3-2 14 TGTGCCAGCAGCCCTCAGGGGGCCCAAAACATTCAGTACTTC CASSPQGAQNIQYF
TRBJ2-7 . . TRBV10-3 12 TGTGCCATCAGTGCCCGGACCTACGAGCAGTACTTC CAISARTYEQYF
TRBJ2-3 . . TRBV5-6 16 TGTGCCAGCAGCTTGCCGGAGGGAGGCTCCACAGATACGCAGTATTTT CASSLPEGGSTDTQYF
TRBJ2-7 many . TRBV11-2 13 TGTGCCAGCAGCTTAGGGACGTCCGATGGGCAGTACTTC CASSLGTSDGQYF
TRBJ1-4 . . TRBV3-1/TRBV3-2 15 TGTGCCAGCAGCCGAACAGGGTCGGGGACTGAAAAACTGTTTTTT CASSRTGSGTEKLFF
TRBJ2-1 . . TRBV7-9 11 TGTGCCAGCAGCTTCGGGGTTATGCAGTTCTTC CASSFGVMQFF
TRBJ1-2 . . TRBV5-5 17 TGTGCCAGCAGCTTACGAAAACAGGATCCTCACCTTGGTGGCTACACCTTC CASSLRKQDPHLGGYTF
TRBJ1-5 . . TRBV18 14 TGTGCCAGCTCACTATCGAAGGGGGATCAGCCCCAGCATTTT CASSLSKGDQPQHF
TRBJ2-5 . . TRBV5-4 14 TGTGCCAGCAGCTTGAAAGAGGGAAGGTCGGCCCAGTACTTC CASSLKEGRSAQYF
TRBJ1-2 . . TRBV5-6 12 TGTGCCAGCAGCTCGTCATCATCAGGCTACACCTTC CASSSSSSGYTF
TRBJ2-2 . TRBD1 TRBV7-9 15 TGTGCCAGCAGCTCCGGACAGGGTTCAACCGGGGAGCTGTTTTTT CASSSGQGSTGELFF
TRBJ2-7 . TRBD1 TRBV11-2 14 TGTGCCAGCAGGGCCGGGACAGCCTCTCTCGAGCAGTACTTC CASRAGTASLEQYF
TRBJ2-5 . . TRBV5-6 12 TGTGCCAGCAGCTTGAGGGCAGAGACCCAGTACTTC CASSLRAETQYF